Each of the 23 T cell receptor beta chains below was sequenced from the same sample in a study of T cell responses to AZD1222 COVID-19 vaccine. Assay: immunoSEQ multiplex PCR; the TCRdb copy retains only in-frame clones and omits some. Here the sample spans around 120,000 clones, under 90% being singletons. The material was peripheral blood, obtained on day 0 of AZD1222 vaccination. The receptors were gathered from an adult in good health.

The sample holds one count of this clone. The chain links TRBV5-4 to TRBJ1-2; D is possibly TRBD1 (5 bases). The V gene lost 4 bases and the J gene lost 6 bases, with 25 bases spanning the gap. The CDR3 is 17 amino acids. CDR1 is SGHNT, CDR2 YYREEE, per germline (reference sequence). CDR3 bases: TGTGCCAGCAGCCCTCAGGGAACCCTCGTCTACTATGATGGCTACACCTTC. It is translated as CASSPQGTLVYYDGYTF.

This clone was seen a few times. The rearrangement links TRBV6-5 to TRBJ1-1; D is unresolved. CDR1 is MNHEY, CDR2 SVGAGI, per germline. V shed 2 bases and J shed 0 bases, with 10 bases lying between them. The CDR3 totals 15 residues. The chain's CDR3 is CASSYTLRVNTEAFF. The CDR3 nucleotides read TGTGCCAGCAGTTACACCCTAAGGGTGAACACTGAAGCTTTCTTT.

This CDR3 is CASSRAFTSGSYNEQFF. CDR3 in DNA: TGTGCCAGCAGCAGGGCCTTCACTAGCGGCTCCTACAATGAGCAGTTCTTC. The chain links TRBV5-6 to TRBJ2-1; 8 bases are a match to TRBD2. The CDR3 spans 17 residues. Germline V gene sequence: CDR1 SGHDT, CDR2 YYEEEE. Trimming at V came to 4 bases and at J to 0 bases, leaving 9 bases not matched to a gene. Filled out from reference TRBV5-6 and TRBJ2-1, the complete variable domain reads DAGVTQSPTHLIKTRGQQVTLRCSPKSGHDTVSWYQQALGQGPQFIFQYYEEEERQRGNFPDRFSGHQFPNYSSELNVNALLLGDSALYLCASSRAFTSGSYNEQFFGPGTRLTVL.

The chain has TRBV28 and TRBJ1-5; D is ambiguous. Germline V lookup: CDR1 MDHEN, CDR2 SYDVKM. V was shortened by 8 bases and J by 4 bases, with 9 bases between the two germline ends. The CDR3 has 12 amino acids. The CDR3 protein is CASETANQPQHF. CDR3 bases: TGTGCCAGCGAAACAGCAAATCAGCCCCAGCATTTT.

Concerning this clone itself: This CDR3 is also generated by other DNA sequences in the sample. The V gene is TRBV18, the J gene TRBJ1-1; D is unresolved. Per germline, CDR1 KGHSH and CDR2 LQKENI. This CDR3 comprises 13 residues. Trimming removed 0 bases from V and 0 bases from J, with 2 bases in between. CDR3 in DNA: TGTGCCAGCTCACCACCATTGAACACTGAAGCTTTCTTT. Translated, it gives CASSPPLNTEAFF.

As regards this clone: Other DNA sequences in the same sample also yield this CDR3. The V gene is TRBV5-1, the J gene TRBJ2-2; the match to TRBD2 covers 13 bases. The CDR3 loop spans 17 amino acids. The ends lost 4 bases at V and 5 bases at J; junction bases unmatched: 8. CDR1 SGHRS and CDR2 YFSETQ come from the germline V gene. This CDR3 is CASSPGLAGVRTGELFF. The CDR3 DNA follows: TGCGCCAGCAGCCCAGGACTAGCGGGAGTTCGTACCGGGGAGCTGTTTTTT.

The chain is built from TRBV4-3 and TRBJ2-7; TRBD1 matches at 9 bases. From germline, CDR1 is LGHNA and CDR2 YSLEER. With 4 bases clipped from V and 3 bases from J, the junction kept 4 bases outside the gene matches. CDR3 size: 14 residues. CDR3 nucleotide sequence: TGCGCCAGCAGCCCGGGACAGGGAGACTACGAGCAGTACTTC. It is translated as CASSPGQGDYEQYF.

The chain has TRBV5-1 and TRBJ2-5, with 7 bases matching TRBD1. CDR1 is SGHRS and CDR2 is YFSETQ in the germline V gene. The trim removed 0 bases at V and 1 base at J, leaving 3 bases unmatched. The CDR3 length is 15 residues. CDR3 nucleotide sequence: TGCGCCAGCAGCTTGGGGGACAGAGCCCAAGAGACCCAGTACTTC. Its translation is CASSLGDRAQETQYF. The full variable domain, rest sourced from reference TRBV5-1 and TRBJ2-5, is KAGVTQTPRYLIKTRGQQVTLSCSPISGHRSVSWYQQTPGQGLQFLFEYFSETQRNKGNFPGRFSGRQFSNSRSEMNVSTLELGDSALYLCASSLGDRAQETQYFGPGTRLLVL.

The chain couples TRBV15 to TRBJ1-2; no definite D call. This CDR3 comprises 16 residues. The V and J ends lost 0 bases and 1 base respectively, with 12 bases between them. The germline gives CDR1 LNHNV, CDR2 YYDKDF (reference sequence). CDR3 sequence: CATSRDLAGDNYGYTF. CDR3 nucleotide sequence: TGTGCCACCAGCAGAGATCTGGCAGGTGATAACTATGGCTACACCTTC.

The rearrangement joins TRBV5-1 to TRBJ2-6; no definite D call. Germline CDR1 is SGHRS and CDR2 is YFSETQ. With 0 bases removed from V and 1 base from J, the gap between germline ends came to 8 bases. The CDR3 spans 16 residues. The CDR3 sequence: CASSLATRSGANVLTF. The CDR3 DNA sequence: TGCGCCAGCAGCTTGGCCACAAGGTCTGGGGCCAACGTCCTGACTTTC.

The chain joins TRBV7-6 to TRBJ2-4; 10 nucleotides align to TRBD1. Germline V gene lookup returns CDR1 SGHVS and CDR2 FNYEAQ. This CDR3 has 15 amino acids. Trimming at V came to 1 base and at J to 6 bases, leaving 3 bases not matched to a gene. CDR3 DNA: TGTGCCAGCAGCTTAGGGAGACAGGGGGCAAACATTCAGTACTTC. Translation: CASSLGRQGANIQYF.

V usage is TRBV10-1 and J usage is TRBJ2-2; possible D gene TRBD1, 6 bases. The CDR3 has 12 amino acids. The V end lost 8 bases, the J end lost 6 bases, and 10 bases lay between the germline ends. CDR1 and CDR2 from the germline V gene are WNHNN and SYGVQD (reference sequence). CDR3 in amino acids: CASSEGAGELFF. The CDR3 coding sequence is TGCGCCAGCTCCGAGGGGGCCGGGGAGCTGTTTTTT.

The chain uses TRBV19 and TRBJ1-5; D not certain. The length of the CDR3 is 15 residues. Germline CDR1 is LNHDA and CDR2 is SQIVND (reference sequence). Between the trimmed V and J ends, which lost 3 bases and 6 bases, there was a span of 15 bases. The CDR3 protein is CASSIIQAGGQPQHF. DNA of the CDR3: TGTGCCAGTAGTATTATCCAGGCGGGAGGTCAGCCCCAGCATTTT.

This clone has only one observation. The chain uses TRBV19 and TRBJ2-2; 11 bases are a match to TRBD2. Unmatched junction bases numbered 12, after V lost 6 bases and J lost 9 bases. Germline CDR1 is LNHDA and CDR2 is SQIVND (reference sequence). There are 16 residues in the CDR3. The CDR3 is CASRGRGTSGYRELFF. As DNA, the CDR3 is TGTGCCAGTAGGGGCCGAGGGACTAGCGGATACCGGGAGCTGTTTTTT.

V is TRBV6-5 and J is TRBJ1-2; TRBD1 might be the D (5 bases). Trimming took 5 bases from V and 4 from J, leaving 14 bases between them. The CDR3 consists of 14 residues. Germline assignment: CDR1 MNHEY and CDR2 SVGAGI. CDR3 in amino acids: CASSHRTGTYGYTF. The CDR3 nucleotides are TGTGCCAGCAGTCACCGGACGGGGACCTATGGCTACACCTTC.

This clone was counted between two and nine times. This chain links TRBV19 with TRBJ1-3; no clear D. This CDR3 is 14 amino acids long. The V end lost 5 bases, the J end lost 3 bases, and 11 bases lay between the germline ends. In germline, CDR1 is LNHDA, CDR2 SQIVND (reference sequence). CDR3 in amino acids: CASSGRVGGNTIYF. The CDR3 bases are TGTGCCAGTAGTGGAAGAGTAGGTGGAAACACCATATATTTT.

V usage is TRBV29-1 and J usage is TRBJ1-2; TRBD1 is a possible D gene (5 bases). Germline CDR1 and CDR2: SQVTM and ANQGSEA. Trimming cost V 6 bases and J 3 bases, with 14 bases left between them. CDR3 length equals 13 residues. The CDR3 DNA reads TGCAGCGTGAGCGCCCAGGGTGACTATGGCTACACCTTC. Translation gives CSVSAQGDYGYTF.

The chain links TRBV6-1 to TRBJ1-5; 7 bases map to TRBD1. CDR1 MNHNS and CDR2 SASEGT come from the germline V gene. With 3 bases clipped from V and 2 bases from J, the junction kept 7 bases outside the gene matches. CDR3 size: 16 residues. CDR3 in amino acids: CASSDLQGSGNQPQHF. The CDR3 coding sequence is TGTGCCAGCAGTGACCTACAGGGGAGTGGCAATCAGCCCCAGCATTTT.

This clone has just one count. The chain carries TRBV11-3 and TRBJ2-7; the match to TRBD2 covers 10 bases. Trimming at V came to 2 bases and at J to 7 bases, leaving 5 bases not matched to a gene. Germline assignment: CDR1 SGHNT and CDR2 YENEEA. The CDR3 extends over 14 amino acids. The CDR3 protein is CASSLSGGASEQYF. DNA for the CDR3: TGTGCCAGCAGCTTAAGCGGGGGGGCTTCGGAGCAGTACTTC.

CDR3 nucleotide sequence: TGTGCCTCCTCTTGGGGGACAGGGTGGGGGACCGTGATTGAAAAACTGTTTTTT. Translated, it gives CASSWGTGWGTVIEKLFF. The J gene is TRBJ1-4, the V gene TRBV30, with 9 positions matching TRBD1. Germline assignment: CDR1 GTSNPN and CDR2 SVGIG (reference sequence). This CDR3 region has 18 residues. Trimming took 7 bases from V and 7 from J; bases not matched to a gene: 22.

The chain couples TRBV7-3 to TRBJ2-1; 14 bases line up with TRBD2. Germline V lookup: CDR1 SGHTA, CDR2 FQGTGA. V lost 2 bases, J lost 7 bases, and 4 bases stayed unmatched. The CDR3 loop spans 16 amino acids. Here the CDR3 DNA reads TGTGCCAGCAGCTTAGGGACTAGCGGGAGTGGGAATGAGCAGTTCTTC. Translation: CASSLGTSGSGNEQFF.

The rearrangement links TRBV30 to TRBJ2-1; D is unclear. This CDR3 spans 14 amino acids. The V gene lost 3 bases and the J gene lost 4 bases, with 13 bases spanning the gap. Germline values: CDR1 GTSNPN, CDR2 SVGIG (reference sequence). The CDR3 spells CAWRTDGIYNEQFF. The CDR3 DNA reads as TGTGCCTGGAGAACGGACGGAATATACAATGAGCAGTTCTTC.

The V call is TRBV15, the J call TRBJ2-7; D remains ambiguous. The CDR3 length is 14 residues. From germline, CDR1 is LNHNV and CDR2 YYDKDF (reference sequence). V was shortened by 0 bases and J by 0 bases, with 6 bases between the two germline ends. The CDR3 nucleotides read TGTGCCACCAGCAGAGAGAGGTCCTCCTACGAGCAGTACTTC. It yields the protein CATSRERSSYEQYF.